This TCR beta chain is drawn from a study of blood T cell repertoires in COVID-19. About the research overall: The United States, Italy and Spain were the sources of the acute and convalescent COVID-19 samples. PBMCs, B-cell-depleted T cells, or T cells provided the cDNA or gDNA that made up the material.

CDR1 and CDR2 (germline): GTSNPN, SVGIG (reference sequence). The CDR3 runs 17 residues. Germline trimming cut 0 bases from V and 3 bases from J; bases unmatched to any gene: 12. As processed by the authors: By means of reference gene primer amplification, nucleated cell counts were estimated. Libraries were prepared by immunoSEQ multiplex PCR; TCRdb keeps only in-frame clonotypes and omits some of them. V, J and clone size reflect that table, while D and trimming were determined from the DNA. This table has about 130,000 clones, less than 85% appearing once. Sequenced material: peripheral blood. The chain is built from TRBV30 and TRBJ1-2, with 8 positions matching TRBD1. This receptor was taken from a woman aged 55-70 years with acute or convalescent COVID-19. Written as DNA, the CDR3 is TGTGCCTGGAGTGTACTTCAGACCTGGGACAGGCACTATGGCTACACCTTC. As protein: CAWSVLQTWDRHYGYTF. The entire variable domain, with the rest obtained from reference TRBV30 and TRBJ1-2, is as follows: SQTIHQWPATLVQPVGSPLSLECTVEGTSNPNLYWYRQAAGRGLQLLFYSVGIGQISSEVPQNLSASRPQDRQFILSSKKLLLSDSGFYLCAWSVLQTWDRHYGYTFGSGTRLTVV.